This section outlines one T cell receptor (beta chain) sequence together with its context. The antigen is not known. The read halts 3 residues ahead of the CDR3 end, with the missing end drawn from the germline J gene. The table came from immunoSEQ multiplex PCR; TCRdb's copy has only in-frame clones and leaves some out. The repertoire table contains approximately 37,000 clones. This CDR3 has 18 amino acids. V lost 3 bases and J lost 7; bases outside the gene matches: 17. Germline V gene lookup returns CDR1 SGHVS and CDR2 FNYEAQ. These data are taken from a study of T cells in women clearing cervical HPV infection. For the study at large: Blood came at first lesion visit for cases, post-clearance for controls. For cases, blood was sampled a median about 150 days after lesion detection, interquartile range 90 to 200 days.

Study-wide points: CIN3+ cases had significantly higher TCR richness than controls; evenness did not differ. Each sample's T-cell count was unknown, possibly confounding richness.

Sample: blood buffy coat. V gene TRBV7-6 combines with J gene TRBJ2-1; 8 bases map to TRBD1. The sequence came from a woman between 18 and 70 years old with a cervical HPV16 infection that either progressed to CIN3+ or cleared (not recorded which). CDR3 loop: CASSFNGPTGAGWNEQFF. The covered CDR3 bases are TGTGCCAGCAGCTTCAACGGCCCGACAGGGGCCGGGTGGAATGAG. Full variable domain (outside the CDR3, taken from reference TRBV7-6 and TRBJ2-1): GAGVSQSPRYKVTKRGQDVALRCDPISGHVSLYWYRQALGQGPEFLTYFNYEAQQDKSGLPNDRFSAERPEGSISTLTIQRTEQRDSAMYRCASSFNGPTGAGWNEQFFGPGTRLTVL.